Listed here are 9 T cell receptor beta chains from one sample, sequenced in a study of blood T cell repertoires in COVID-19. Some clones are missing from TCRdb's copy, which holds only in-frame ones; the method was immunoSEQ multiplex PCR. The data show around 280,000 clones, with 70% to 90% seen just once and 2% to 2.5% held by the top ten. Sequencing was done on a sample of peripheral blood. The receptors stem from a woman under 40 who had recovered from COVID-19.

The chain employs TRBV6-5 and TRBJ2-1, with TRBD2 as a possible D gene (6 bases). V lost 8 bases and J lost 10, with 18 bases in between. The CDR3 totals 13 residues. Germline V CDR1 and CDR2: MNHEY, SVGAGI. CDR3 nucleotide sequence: TGTGCCAGCTTATGGACGGGGGTCGGGGAGCAGTTCTTC. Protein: CASLWTGVGEQFF.

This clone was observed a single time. CDR3 sequence: CASSAGDAYGYTF. CDR3 in DNA: TGCGCCAGCTCGGCAGGGGACGCCTATGGCTACACCTTC. J is TRBJ1-2 and V is TRBV10-1; a possible D gene is TRBD1 (6 bases). Germline V CDR1 and CDR2: WNHNN, SYGVQD (reference sequence). Trimming removed 8 bases at V and 4 bases at J, with 14 bases between. The CDR3 length is 13 residues.

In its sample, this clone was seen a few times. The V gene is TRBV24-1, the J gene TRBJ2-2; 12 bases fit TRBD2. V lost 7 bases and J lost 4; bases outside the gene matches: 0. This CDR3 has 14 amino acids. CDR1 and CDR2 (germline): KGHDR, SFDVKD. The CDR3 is CATRTSGSTGELFF. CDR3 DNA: TGTGCCACCAGGACTAGCGGGAGCACCGGGGAGCTGTTTTTT.

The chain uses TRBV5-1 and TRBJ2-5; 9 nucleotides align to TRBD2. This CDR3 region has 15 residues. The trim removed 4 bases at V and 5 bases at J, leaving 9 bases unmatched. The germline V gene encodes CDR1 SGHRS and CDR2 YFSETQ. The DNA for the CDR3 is TGCGCCAGCAGCGCGGGACTAGCTTCCCCTGAGACCCAGTACTTC. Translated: CASSAGLASPETQYF.

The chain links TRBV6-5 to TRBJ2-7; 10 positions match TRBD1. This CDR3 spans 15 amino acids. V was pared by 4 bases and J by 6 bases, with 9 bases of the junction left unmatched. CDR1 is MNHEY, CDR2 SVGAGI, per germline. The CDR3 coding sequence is TGTGCCAGCAGTTTGCTTGGACAGGGGGAGTCCGAGCAGTACTTC. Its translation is CASSLLGQGESEQYF.

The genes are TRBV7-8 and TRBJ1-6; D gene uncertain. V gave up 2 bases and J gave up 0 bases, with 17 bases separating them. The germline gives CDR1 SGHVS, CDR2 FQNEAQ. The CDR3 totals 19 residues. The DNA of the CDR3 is TGTGCCAGCAGCTTACGTCCTCGTGGAGGGAGCTCCTATAATTCACCCCTCCACTTT. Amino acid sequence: CASSLRPRGGSSYNSPLHF. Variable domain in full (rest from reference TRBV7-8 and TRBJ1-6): GAGVSQSPRYKVAKRGQDVALRCDPISGHVSLFWYQQALGQGPEFLTYFQNEAQLDKSGLPSDRFFAERPEGSVSTLKIQRTQQEDSAVYLCASSLRPRGGSSYNSPLHFGNGTRLTVT.

The CDR3 nucleotides read TGTGCCACCTGGGGACTAGCGGGAGTCTACGAGCAGTACTTC. The encoded protein is CATWGLAGVYEQYF. This chain connects TRBV27 to TRBJ2-7, with 14 positions matching TRBD2. The germline V gene encodes CDR1 MNHEY and CDR2 SMNVEV (reference sequence). This CDR3 region has 14 residues. Unmatched junction bases numbered 5, after V lost 10 bases and J lost 3 bases.

In nucleotides, the CDR3 is TGCGCCAGCAGCCCCCCGCTTTGGACAGGGGTATACTTAGCCAAAAACATTCAGTACTTC. Protein sequence: CASSPPLWTGVYLAKNIQYF. This chain links TRBV4-3 with TRBJ2-4, with 9 bases aligning to TRBD1. The CDR3 runs 20 residues. CDR1 is LGHNA, CDR2 YSLEER, per germline. Unmatched junction bases numbered 16, after V lost 4 bases and J lost 0 bases.

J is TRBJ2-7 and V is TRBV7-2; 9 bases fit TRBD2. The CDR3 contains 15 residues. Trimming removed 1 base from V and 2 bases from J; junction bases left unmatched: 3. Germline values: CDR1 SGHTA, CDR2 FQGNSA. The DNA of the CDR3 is TGTGCCAGCAGCTTAGGACTAGCGGAAACCTACGAGCAGTACTTC. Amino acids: CASSLGLAETYEQYF.